This T cell receptor (beta chain) was recovered during a study of blood T cell repertoires in COVID-19. The method was immunoSEQ multiplex PCR; TCRdb's version includes in-frame clones alone and lacks a portion of them. The sample contains roughly 270,000 clones, approximately 88% of which appear only once. The CDR3 loop spans 16 amino acids. CDR1 and CDR2 from the germline V gene are SGHNT and YYREEE (reference sequence). Trimming removed 2 bases from V and 10 bases from J; junction bases left unmatched: 12. This chain joins TRBV5-4 and TRBJ1-6; 7 positions match TRBD1. The specimen sequenced was peripheral blood. The TCR sequence derives from a man aged 18 to 30 with active or convalescent COVID-19. Here the CDR3 DNA reads TGTGCCAGCAGCTTAGGTTTTGGGACAGTCCCATCACCCCTCCACTTT. As protein: CASSLGFGTVPSPLHF.